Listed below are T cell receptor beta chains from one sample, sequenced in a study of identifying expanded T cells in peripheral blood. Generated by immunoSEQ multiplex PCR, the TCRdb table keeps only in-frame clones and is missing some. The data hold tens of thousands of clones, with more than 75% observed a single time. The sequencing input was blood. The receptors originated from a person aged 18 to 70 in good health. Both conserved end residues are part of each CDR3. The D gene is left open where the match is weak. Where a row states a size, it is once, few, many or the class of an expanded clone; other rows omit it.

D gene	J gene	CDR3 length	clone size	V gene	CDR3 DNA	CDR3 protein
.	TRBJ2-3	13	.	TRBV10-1	TGCGCCAGCAGTGAGACCAACACAGATACGCAGTATTTT	CASSETNTDTQYF
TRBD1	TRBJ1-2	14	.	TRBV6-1	TGTGCCAGCAGTGAAGGACAGGGGGGAGAGGGCTACACCTTC	CASSEGQGGEGYTF
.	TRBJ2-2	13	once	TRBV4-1	TGCGCCAGCAGCCAAGGGGTGACCGGGGAGCTGTTTTTT	CASSQGVTGELFF
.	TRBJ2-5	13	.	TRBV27	TGTGCCAGCAGTTTTTCTAGGGAAGAGACCCAGTACTTC	CASSFSREETQYF
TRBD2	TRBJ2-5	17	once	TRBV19	TGTGCCAGTAGCCCAAGTGGCGGGAGATTTGATCAAGAGACCCAGTACTTC	CASSPSGGRFDQETQYF
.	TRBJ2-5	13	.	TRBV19	TGTGCCAGTAGTCAGGCGTACCAAGAGACCCAGTACTTC	CASSQAYQETQYF
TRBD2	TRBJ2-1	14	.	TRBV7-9	TGTGCCAGCAGCCCTTCGACTAGCGGAAATGAGCAGTTCTTC	CASSPSTSGNEQFF
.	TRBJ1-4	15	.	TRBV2	TGTGCCAGCAGCGAGGGGGAGTCGGCTAATGAAAAACTGTTTTTT	CASSEGESANEKLFF
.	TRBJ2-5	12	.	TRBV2	TGTGCCAGCAGCCTCAGGGGAGAGACCCAGTACTTC	CASSLRGETQYF
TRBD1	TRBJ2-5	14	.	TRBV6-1	TGTGCCAGCAGTGAAGGGCAGGGGGTGGAGACCCAGTACTTC	CASSEGQGVETQYF
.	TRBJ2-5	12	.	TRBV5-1	TGCGCCAGCAGCCCGCGCGGAGAGACCCAGTACTTC	CASSPRGETQYF
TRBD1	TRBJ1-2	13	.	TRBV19	TGTGCCAGTAGTACCGGGACAGACTATGGCTACACCTTC	CASSTGTDYGYTF
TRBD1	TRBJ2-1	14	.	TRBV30	TGTGCCTGGGACCGGGACAGGGGACTCAATGAGCAGTTCTTC	CAWDRDRGLNEQFF
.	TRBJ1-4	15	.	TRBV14	TGTGCCAGCAGCCTCTGGGAGGGGTTGAGTGAAAAACTGTTTTTT	CASSLWEGLSEKLFF
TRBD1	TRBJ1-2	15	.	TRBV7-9	TGTGCCAGCAGCCGAGGGGACAGGGCTAACTATGGCTACACCTTC	CASSRGDRANYGYTF
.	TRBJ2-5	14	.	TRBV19	TGTGCCAGTAGTTCCCTGGTCAAGCCGGAGACCCAGTACTTC	CASSSLVKPETQYF
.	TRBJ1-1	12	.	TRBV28	TGTGCCAGCAGTTACGGGGACACTGAAGCTTTCTTT	CASSYGDTEAFF
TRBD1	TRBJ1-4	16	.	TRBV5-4	TGTGCCAGCAGCTTACGGACAGGAGGATTCGGGGAAAAACTGTTTTTT	CASSLRTGGFGEKLFF
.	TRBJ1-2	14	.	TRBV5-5	TGTGCCAGCAGCTTGCCCGGGGCCGCACGTGGCTACACCTTC	CASSLPGAARGYTF
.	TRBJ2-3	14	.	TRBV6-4	TGTGCCAGCAGTGAGCGGGGCGACACAGATACGCAGTATTTT	CASSERGDTDTQYF
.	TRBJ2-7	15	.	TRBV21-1	TGTGCCAGCAGCCCTCCCGGTTGGGGTACCTACGAGCAGTACTTC	CASSPPGWGTYEQYF
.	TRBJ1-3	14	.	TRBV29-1	TGCAGCGTTGATTTCGAGAGCTCTGGAAACACCATATATTTT	CSVDFESSGNTIYF
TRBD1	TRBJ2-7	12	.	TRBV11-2	TGTGCCAGCGGGGGACAGGGAAGCGAGCAGTACTTC	CASGGQGSEQYF
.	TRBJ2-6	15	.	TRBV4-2	TGTGCCAGCAGCCAAGATTGGGCTGGGGCCAACGTCCTGACTTTC	CASSQDWAGANVLTF
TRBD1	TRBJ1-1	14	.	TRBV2	TGTGCCAGCAGCCTCCGACAGGGCAGCACTGAAGCTTTCTTT	CASSLRQGSTEAFF
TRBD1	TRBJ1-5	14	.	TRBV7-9	TGTGCCAGCAGCCTTGACAGGGATAATCAGCCCCAGCATTTT	CASSLDRDNQPQHF
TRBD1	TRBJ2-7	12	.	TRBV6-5	TGTGCCAGCGCGACAGGGTTTGGCGAGCAGTACTTC	CASATGFGEQYF
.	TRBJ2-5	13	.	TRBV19	TGTGCCAGTAGTATCAACAGGGAAGAGACCCAGTACTTC	CASSINREETQYF
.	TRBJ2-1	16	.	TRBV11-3	TGTGCCAGCAGCTTAGATACTTCCCAGTCTGGGAATGAGCAGTTCTTC	CASSLDTSQSGNEQFF
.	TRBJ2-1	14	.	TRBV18	TGTGCCAGCTCACCACCAGGGGGAGGCAATGAGCAGTTCTTC	CASSPPGGGNEQFF
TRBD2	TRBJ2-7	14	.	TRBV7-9	TGTGCCAGCAGCCCCACGGGACTAGCGGGACGCGGGTACTTC	CASSPTGLAGRGYF
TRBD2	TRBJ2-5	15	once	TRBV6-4	TGTGCCAGCAGTGAGGGTAGCGGGCCGCAAGAGACCCAGTACTTC	CASSEGSGPQETQYF
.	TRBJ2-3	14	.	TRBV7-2	TGTGCCAGCAGCTTACGGGGGCGGACAGATACGCAGTATTTT	CASSLRGRTDTQYF
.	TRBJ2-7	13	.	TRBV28	TGTGCCAGCAGGCCACCGGGACTCTACGAGCAGTACTTC	CASRPPGLYEQYF
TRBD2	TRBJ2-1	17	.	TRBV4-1	TGCGCCAGCAGCCTCCTTAGCGGGGGGGCCGCCTACAATGAGCAGTTCTTC	CASSLLSGGAAYNEQFF
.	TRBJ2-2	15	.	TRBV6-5	TGTGCCAGCAGTTACGGATCAGGGGACACCGGGGAGCTGTTTTTT	CASSYGSGDTGELFF
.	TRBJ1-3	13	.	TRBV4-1	TGCGCCAGCAGCGAGGGGTCTGGAAACACCATATATTTT	CASSEGSGNTIYF
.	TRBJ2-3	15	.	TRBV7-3	TGTGCCAGCAGCTTTCTCGGCGGGGCTACAGATACGCAGTATTTT	CASSFLGGATDTQYF
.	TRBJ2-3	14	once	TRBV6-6	TGTGCCACCTCGCCGGGGCTAGCTCCAGATACGCAGTATTTT	CATSPGLAPDTQYF
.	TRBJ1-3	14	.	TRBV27	TGTGCCAGCAGTTTAGGGGTTTCTGGAAACACCATATATTTT	CASSLGVSGNTIYF
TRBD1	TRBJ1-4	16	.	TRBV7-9	TGTGCCAGCAGCTTAGGTGGCCTAGGGGGCAATGAAAAACTGTTTTTT	CASSLGGLGGNEKLFF
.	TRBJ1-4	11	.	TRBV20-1	TGCAGTGCGCGCAGAAATGAAAAACTGTTTTTT	CSARRNEKLFF
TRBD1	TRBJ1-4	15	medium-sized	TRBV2	TGTGCCAGCAGTGAACTCGAGAGGGGGCATGAAAAACTGTTTTTT	CASSELERGHEKLFF
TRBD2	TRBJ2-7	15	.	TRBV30	TGTGCCTGGAGTGTACGTCTAGCGGGATCCTACGAGCAGTACTTC	CAWSVRLAGSYEQYF
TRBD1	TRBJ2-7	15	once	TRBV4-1	TGCGCCAGCAGCCATCCGGGACAGGGAACCTACGAGCAGTACTTC	CASSHPGQGTYEQYF
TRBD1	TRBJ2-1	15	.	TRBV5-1	TGCGCCAGCAGAGACAGGGGATTGGTTGGGGATGAGCAGTTCTTC	CASRDRGLVGDEQFF
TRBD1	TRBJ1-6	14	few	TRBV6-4	TGTGCCAGCAGTGACGGACAGGGGAATTCACCCCTCCACTTT	CASSDGQGNSPLHF
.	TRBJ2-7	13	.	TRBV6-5	TGTGCCAGCAGGCGGGACGGCCCCTACGAGCAGTACTTC	CASRRDGPYEQYF